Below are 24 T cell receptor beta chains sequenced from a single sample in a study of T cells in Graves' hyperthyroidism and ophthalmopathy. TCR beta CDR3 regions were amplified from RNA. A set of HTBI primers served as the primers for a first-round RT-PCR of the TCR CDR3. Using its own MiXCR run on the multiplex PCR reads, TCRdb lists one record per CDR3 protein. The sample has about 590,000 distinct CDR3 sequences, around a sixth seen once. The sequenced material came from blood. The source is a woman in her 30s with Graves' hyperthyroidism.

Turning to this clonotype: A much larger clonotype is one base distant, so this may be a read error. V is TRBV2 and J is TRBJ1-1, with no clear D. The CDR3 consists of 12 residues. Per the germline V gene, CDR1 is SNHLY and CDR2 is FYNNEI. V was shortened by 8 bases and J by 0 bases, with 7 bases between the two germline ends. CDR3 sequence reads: CASDIMNTEAFF. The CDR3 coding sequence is TGTGCCAGCGACATCATGAACACTGAAGCTTTCTTT.

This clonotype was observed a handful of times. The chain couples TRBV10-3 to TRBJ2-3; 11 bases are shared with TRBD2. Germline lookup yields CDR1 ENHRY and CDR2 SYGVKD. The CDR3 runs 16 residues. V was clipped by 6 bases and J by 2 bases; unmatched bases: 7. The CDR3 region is CAIRGGTSGVTDTQYF. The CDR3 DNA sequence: TGTGCCATCAGGGGAGGGACTAGCGGAGTCACAGATACGCAGTATTTT.

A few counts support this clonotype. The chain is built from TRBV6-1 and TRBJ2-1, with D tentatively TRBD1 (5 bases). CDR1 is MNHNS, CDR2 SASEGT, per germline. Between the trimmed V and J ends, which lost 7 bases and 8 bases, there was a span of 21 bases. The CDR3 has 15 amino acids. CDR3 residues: CASNSRLELGHEQFF. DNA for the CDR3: TGTGCCAGCAATTCTAGACTTGAGTTGGGGCATGAGCAGTTCTTC.

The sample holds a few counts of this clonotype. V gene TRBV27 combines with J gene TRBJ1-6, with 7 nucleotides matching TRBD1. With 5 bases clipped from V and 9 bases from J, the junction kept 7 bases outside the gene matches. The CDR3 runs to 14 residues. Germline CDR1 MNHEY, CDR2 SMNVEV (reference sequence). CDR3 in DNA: TGTGCCAGCAGTCCTGGACAGGTGGCTTCACCCCTCCACTTT. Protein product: CASSPGQVASPLHF.

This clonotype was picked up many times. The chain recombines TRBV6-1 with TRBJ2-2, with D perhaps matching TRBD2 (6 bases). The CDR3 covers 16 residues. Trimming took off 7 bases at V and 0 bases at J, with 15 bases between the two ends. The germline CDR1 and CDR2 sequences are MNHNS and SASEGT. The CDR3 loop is CASTDGLASNTGELFF. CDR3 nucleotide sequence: TGTGCCAGCACCGACGGGCTAGCGTCGAACACCGGGGAGCTGTTTTTT.

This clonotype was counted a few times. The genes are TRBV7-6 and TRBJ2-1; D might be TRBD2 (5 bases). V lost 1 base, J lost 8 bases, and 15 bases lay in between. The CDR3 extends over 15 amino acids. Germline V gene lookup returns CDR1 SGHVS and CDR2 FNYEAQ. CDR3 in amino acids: CASSLEAGPGDEQFF. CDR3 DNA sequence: TGTGCCAGCAGCTTAGAGGCGGGCCCCGGGGATGAGCAGTTCTTC. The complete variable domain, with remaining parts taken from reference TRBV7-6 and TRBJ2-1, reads GAGVSQSPRYKVTKRGQDVALRCDPISGHVSLYWYRQALGQGPEFLTYFNYEAQQDKSGLPNDRFSAERPEGSISTLTIQRTEQRDSAMYRCASSLEAGPGDEQFFGPGTRLTVL.

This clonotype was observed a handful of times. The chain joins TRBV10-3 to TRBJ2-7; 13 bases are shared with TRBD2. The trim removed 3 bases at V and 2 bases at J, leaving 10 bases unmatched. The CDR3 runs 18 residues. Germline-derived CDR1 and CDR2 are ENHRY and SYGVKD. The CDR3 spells CAISDIQTSGRLPYEQYF. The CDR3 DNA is TGTGCCATCAGTGATATCCAGACTAGCGGGAGGTTGCCCTACGAGCAGTACTTC.

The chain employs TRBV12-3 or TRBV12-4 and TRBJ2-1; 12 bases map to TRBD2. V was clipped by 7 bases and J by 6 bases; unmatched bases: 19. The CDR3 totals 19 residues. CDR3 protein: CASTPLAGGPTTLSNEQFF. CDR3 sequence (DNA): TGTGCCAGCACCCCCCTAGCGGGAGGGCCTACTACCTTATCCAATGAGCAGTTCTTC.

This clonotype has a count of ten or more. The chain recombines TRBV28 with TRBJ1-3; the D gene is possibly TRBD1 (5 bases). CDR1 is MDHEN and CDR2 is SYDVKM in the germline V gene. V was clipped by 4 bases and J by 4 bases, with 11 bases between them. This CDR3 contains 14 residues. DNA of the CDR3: TGTGCCAGCAGTTATGGAGGGGACGGAAACACCATATATTTT. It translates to CASSYGGDGNTIYF.

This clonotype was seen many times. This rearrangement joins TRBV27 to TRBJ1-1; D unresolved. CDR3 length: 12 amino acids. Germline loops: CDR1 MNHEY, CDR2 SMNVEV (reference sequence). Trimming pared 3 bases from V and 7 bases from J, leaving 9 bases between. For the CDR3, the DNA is TGTGCCAGCAGTTTTGTTGGAGGTGAAGCTTTCTTT. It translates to CASSFVGGEAFF.

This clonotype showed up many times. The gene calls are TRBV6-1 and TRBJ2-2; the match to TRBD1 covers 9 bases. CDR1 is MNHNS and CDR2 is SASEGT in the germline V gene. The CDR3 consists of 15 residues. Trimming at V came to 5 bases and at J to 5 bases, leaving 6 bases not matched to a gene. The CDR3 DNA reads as TGTGCCAGCAGTCATACAGGGGGCTGGACCGGGGAGCTGTTTTTT. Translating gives CASSHTGGWTGELFF.

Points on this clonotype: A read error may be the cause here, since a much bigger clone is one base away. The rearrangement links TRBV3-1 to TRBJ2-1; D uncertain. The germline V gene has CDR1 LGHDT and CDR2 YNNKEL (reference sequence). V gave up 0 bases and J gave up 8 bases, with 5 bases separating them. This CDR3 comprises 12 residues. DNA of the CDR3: TGTGCCAGCAGCCAAGACCAGCATGAGCAGTTCTTC. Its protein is CASSQDQHEQFF.

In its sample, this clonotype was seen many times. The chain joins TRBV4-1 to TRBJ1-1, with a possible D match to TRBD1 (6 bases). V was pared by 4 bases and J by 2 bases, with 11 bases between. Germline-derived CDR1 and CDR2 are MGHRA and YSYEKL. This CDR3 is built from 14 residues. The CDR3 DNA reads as TGCGCCAGCAGCCTGAACAGGGACAACACTGAAGCTTTCTTT. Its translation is CASSLNRDNTEAFF.

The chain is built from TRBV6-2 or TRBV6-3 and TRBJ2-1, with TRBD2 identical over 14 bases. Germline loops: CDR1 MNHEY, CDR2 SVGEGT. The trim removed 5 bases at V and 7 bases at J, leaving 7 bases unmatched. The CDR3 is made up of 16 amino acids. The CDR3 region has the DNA TGTGCCAGCAGTACTGCCGGGACTAGCGGGAGTAATGAGCAGTTCTTC. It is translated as CASSTAGTSGSNEQFF.

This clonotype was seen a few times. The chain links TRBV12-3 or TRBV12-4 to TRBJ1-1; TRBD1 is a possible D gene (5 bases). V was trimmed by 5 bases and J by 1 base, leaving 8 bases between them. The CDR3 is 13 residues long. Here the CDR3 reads CASSPDKNTEAFF. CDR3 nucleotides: TGTGCCAGCAGTCCGGACAAGAACACTGAAGCTTTCTTT.

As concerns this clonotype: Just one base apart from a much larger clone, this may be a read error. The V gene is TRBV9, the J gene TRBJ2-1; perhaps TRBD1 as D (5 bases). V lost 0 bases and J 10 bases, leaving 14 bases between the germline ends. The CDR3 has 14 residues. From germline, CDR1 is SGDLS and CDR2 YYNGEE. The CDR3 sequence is CASSVDPGPYEQFF. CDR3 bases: TGTGCCAGCAGCGTAGACCCAGGGCCCTACGAGCAGTTCTTC. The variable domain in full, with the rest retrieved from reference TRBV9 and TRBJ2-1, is DSGVTQTPKHLITATGQRVTLRCSPRSGDLSVYWYQQSLDQGLQFLIQYYNGEERAKGNILERFSAQQFPDLHSELNLSSLELGDSALYFCASSVDPGPYEQFFGPGTRLTVL.

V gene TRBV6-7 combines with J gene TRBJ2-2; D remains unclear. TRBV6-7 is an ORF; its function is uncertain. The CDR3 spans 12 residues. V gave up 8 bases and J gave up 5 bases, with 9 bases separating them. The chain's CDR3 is CASWQRTGELFF. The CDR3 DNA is TGTGCCAGCTGGCAGCGAACCGGGGAGCTGTTTTTT.

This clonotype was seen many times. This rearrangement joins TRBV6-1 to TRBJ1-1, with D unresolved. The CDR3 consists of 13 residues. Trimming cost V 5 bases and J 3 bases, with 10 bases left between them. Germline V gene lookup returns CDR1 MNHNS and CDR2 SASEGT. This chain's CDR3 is CASSTQRYTEAFF. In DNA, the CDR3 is TGTGCCAGCAGTACCCAGAGGTACACTGAAGCTTTCTTT.

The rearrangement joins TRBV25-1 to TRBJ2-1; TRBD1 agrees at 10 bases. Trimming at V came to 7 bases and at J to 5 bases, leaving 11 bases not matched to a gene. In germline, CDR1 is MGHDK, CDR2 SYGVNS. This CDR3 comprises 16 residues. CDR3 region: CASTPSGTGVNNEQFF. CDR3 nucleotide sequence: TGTGCCAGCACTCCTTCCGGGACAGGGGTCAACAATGAGCAGTTCTTC.

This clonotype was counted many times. For the CDR3, the DNA is TGTGCTAGTGGTTTGGCCATTGTAGGGATGAACACTGAAGCTTTCTTT. Its protein is CASGLAIVGMNTEAFF. The rearrangement links TRBV12-5 to TRBJ1-1; D is ambiguous. This CDR3 is 16 amino acids long. From germline, CDR1 is LGHNT and CDR2 FRNRAP. The V and J ends lost 1 base and 0 bases respectively, with 12 bases between them.

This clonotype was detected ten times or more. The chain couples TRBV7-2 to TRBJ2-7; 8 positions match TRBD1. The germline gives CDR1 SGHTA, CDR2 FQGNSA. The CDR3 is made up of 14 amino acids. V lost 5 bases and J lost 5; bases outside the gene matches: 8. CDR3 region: CASSADRGGHEQYF. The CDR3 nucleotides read TGTGCCAGCAGCGCCGACAGGGGAGGACACGAGCAGTACTTC.

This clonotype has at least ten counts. The CDR3 sequence: CSANEAGANNEQFF. The DNA of the CDR3 is TGCAGTGCTAATGAAGCGGGGGCGAACAATGAGCAGTTCTTC. The chain has TRBV20-1 and TRBJ2-1; 8 bases map to TRBD2. This CDR3 has 14 amino acids. The trim removed 4 bases at V and 5 bases at J, leaving 7 bases unmatched. Germline CDR1 DFQATT, CDR2 SNEGSKA (reference sequence).

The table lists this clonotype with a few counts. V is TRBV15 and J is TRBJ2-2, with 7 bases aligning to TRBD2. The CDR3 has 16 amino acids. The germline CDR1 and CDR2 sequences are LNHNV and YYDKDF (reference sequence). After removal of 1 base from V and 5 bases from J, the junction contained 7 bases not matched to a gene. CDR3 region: CATSRGSGGGTGELFF. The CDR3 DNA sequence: TGTGCCACCAGCAGAGGGTCGGGAGGAGGGACCGGGGAGCTGTTTTTT.

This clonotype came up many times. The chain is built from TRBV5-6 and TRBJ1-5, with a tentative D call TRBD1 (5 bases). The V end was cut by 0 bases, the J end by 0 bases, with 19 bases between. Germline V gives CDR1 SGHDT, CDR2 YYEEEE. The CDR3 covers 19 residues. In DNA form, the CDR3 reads TGTGCCAGCAGCTTGGGGTCGGGCAGGGCGACGGATAGCAATCAGCCCCAGCATTTT. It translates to CASSLGSGRATDSNQPQHF.